This TCR beta chain is drawn from a study of cytomegalovirus exposure and HLA in healthy donors. This clone has a handful of counts. Amplification used 60 Vbeta primers and 13 Jbeta primers. Clones were sequenced by immunoSEQ multiplex PCR, and TCRdb holds only the in-frame ones, with some missing. The sample lists about 160,000 clones; less than 90% were seen once. There are 13 residues in the CDR3. CDR1 and CDR2 (germline): MGHRA, YSYEKL. V was trimmed by 10 bases and J by 5 bases, leaving 14 bases between them. This chain joins TRBV4-1 and TRBJ2-2, with D uncertain. Sequencing used PBMCs. The source is a young man in good health and CMV-seronegative. This CDR3 is CATRSPRTGELFF. The CDR3 nucleotides read TGCGCCACACGGTCGCCGAGGACCGGGGAGCTGTTTTTT.